The rows below give T cell receptor beta chains drawn from one sample of a study of blood T cell repertoires in COVID-19. The table came from immunoSEQ multiplex PCR; TCRdb's copy has only in-frame clones and leaves some out. The sample records fewer than 200,000 clones, about four fifths being singletons. Sequenced sample: peripheral blood. The receptors originated from a man in his sixties with acute or convalescent COVID-19. Both conserved end residues are part of each CDR3. The order of the fields is CDR3 length, D gene, V gene, clone size, J gene, CDR3 protein, CDR3 DNA. The D gene is left open where the match is weak. The listing skips clone size in some rows; elsewhere it reads once, few, many or a size class.

18	NA	TRBV7-8	NA	TRBJ2-6	CASSQIRVLSSGANVLTF	TGTGCCAGCAGCCAAATCCGGGTCCTGAGCTCTGGGGCCAACGTCCTGACTTTC
13	NA	TRBV3-1/TRBV3-2	NA	TRBJ1-2	CASSPDRTEGYTF	TGTGCCAGCAGCCCGGATCGGACAGAGGGCTACACCTTC
16	TRBD1	TRBV19	NA	TRBJ1-6	CASSMSGQVLSSPLHF	TGTGCCAGTAGTATGTCGGGACAGGTGTTGAGTTCACCCCTCCACTTT
14	TRBD2	TRBV19	NA	TRBJ2-7	CASSITSGTYEQYF	TGTGCCAGTAGTATCACTAGCGGAACCTACGAGCAGTACTTC
14	NA	TRBV30	once	TRBJ2-5	CAWTGDWYQETQYF	TGTGCCTGGACCGGGGATTGGTACCAAGAGACCCAGTACTTC
12	NA	TRBV28	NA	TRBJ2-6	CASYSGANVLTF	TGTGCCAGTTACTCTGGGGCCAACGTCCTGACTTTC
15	TRBD2	TRBV18	NA	TRBJ2-1	CASSPRTSDHNEQFF	TGTGCCAGCTCACCACGGACTAGCGACCACAATGAGCAGTTCTTC
14	NA	TRBV6-6	NA	TRBJ1-1	CAMAVGGETTEAFF	TGTGCTATGGCGGTAGGGGGAGAGACAACTGAAGCTTTCTTT
17	NA	TRBV15	NA	TRBJ1-5	CATSRGGGQGIGQPQHF	TGTGCCACCAGCAGAGGAGGAGGTCAGGGGATCGGTCAGCCCCAGCATTTT
15	TRBD1	TRBV4-1	NA	TRBJ1-1	CASSQDEGANTEAFF	TGCGCCAGCAGCCAAGATGAGGGGGCGAACACTGAAGCTTTCTTT
15	NA	TRBV2	few	TRBJ2-6	CASSEQRTGANVLTF	TGTGCCAGCAGTGAGCAGCGAACTGGGGCCAACGTCCTGACTTTC
16	TRBD1	TRBV24-1	NA	TRBJ2-7	CATSRPGQGCSYEQYF	TGTGCCACCAGCCGCCCGGGACAGGGGTGCTCCTACGAGCAGTACTTC
12	NA	TRBV6-5	few	TRBJ1-1	CASSYSGRKAFF	TGTGCCAGCAGTTACTCGGGGAGGAAAGCTTTCTTT
16	TRBD1	TRBV6-5	NA	TRBJ1-6	CASSYDRGLTNSPLHF	TGTGCCAGCAGTTATGACAGGGGCCTTACTAATTCACCCCTCCACTTT
16	TRBD1	TRBV5-1	NA	TRBJ1-5	CASSLGTGNRGQPQHF	TGCGCCAGCAGCTTAGGGACAGGGAATAGAGGTCAGCCCCAGCATTTT
12	NA	TRBV7-9	NA	TRBJ1-4	CASSPGIEKLFF	TGTGCCAGCAGCCCAGGGATTGAAAAACTGTTTTTT
18	TRBD2	TRBV9	NA	TRBJ2-2	CASSVPSGGAANTGELFF	TGTGCCAGCAGCGTACCCAGCGGGGGGGCCGCGAACACCGGGGAGCTGTTTTTT
14	NA	TRBV11-1	once	TRBJ1-1	CASSFLTTNTEAFF	TGTGCCAGCAGCTTTCTCACGACAAACACTGAAGCTTTCTTT
16	NA	TRBV18	few	TRBJ1-1	CASSPKRGIVNTEAFF	TGTGCCAGCTCACCAAAAAGGGGGATTGTGAACACTGAAGCTTTCTTT
15	NA	TRBV19	NA	TRBJ2-1	CASSRRRNSYNEQFF	TGTGCCAGTAGTCGGCGGCGGAACTCCTACAATGAGCAGTTCTTC
17	TRBD2	TRBV2	NA	TRBJ2-3	CASSEPSPLAGADTQYF	TGTGCCAGCAGTGAACCAAGTCCACTAGCGGGAGCAGATACGCAGTATTTT
11	NA	TRBV11-2	NA	TRBJ2-1	CASSAYDEQFF	TGTGCCAGCAGCGCGTACGATGAGCAGTTCTTC
15	NA	TRBV18	NA	TRBJ1-5	CASSPRGDSNQPQHF	TGTGCCAGCTCACCACGCGGGGATAGCAATCAGCCCCAGCATTTT
17	TRBD1	TRBV2	NA	TRBJ1-6	CASSADRPGTGDSPLHF	TGTGCCAGCAGTGCCGACCGACCCGGGACAGGCGATTCACCCCTCCACTTT
14	NA	TRBV4-3	NA	TRBJ1-2	CASSQDVQGNGYTF	TGCGCCAGCAGCCAAGATGTACAGGGAAATGGCTACACCTTC
13	TRBD1	TRBV12-3/TRBV12-4	NA	TRBJ1-2	CASSMGQGSGYTF	TGTGCCAGCAGTATGGGACAGGGTAGCGGCTACACCTTC
12	NA	TRBV27	once	TRBJ2-1	CASSQGPGEQFF	TGTGCCAGCAGTCAGGGTCCGGGTGAGCAGTTCTTC
13	TRBD2	TRBV25-1	NA	TRBJ2-7	CASSGTSGYEQYF	TGTGCCAGCAGTGGGACTAGCGGCTACGAGCAGTACTTC
13	TRBD1	TRBV6-5	NA	TRBJ1-1	CASSSQGLTEAFF	TGTGCCAGCAGTTCACAGGGGTTGACTGAAGCTTTCTTT
15	TRBD2	TRBV7-2	NA	TRBJ2-3	CASSLPGLAADTQYF	TGTGCCAGCAGCTTACCCGGACTAGCGGCGGATACGCAGTATTTT
17	TRBD2	TRBV5-1	NA	TRBJ2-1	CASSLTLTSGLDNEQFF	TGCGCCAGCAGCCTGACCTTGACTAGCGGCTTAGATAATGAGCAGTTCTTC
16	NA	TRBV20-1	NA	TRBJ2-1	CSASPFAYNSYNEQFF	TGCAGTGCTAGTCCCTTCGCCTATAACTCCTACAATGAGCAGTTCTTC
13	NA	TRBV7-9	NA	TRBJ1-6	CASSLDPIAPLHF	TGTGCCAGCAGCTTAGATCCTATTGCTCCCCTCCACTTT
12	NA	TRBV5-3	few	TRBJ2-7	CAGNTGAYEQYF	TGTGCCGGGAACACGGGGGCCTACGAGCAGTACTTC